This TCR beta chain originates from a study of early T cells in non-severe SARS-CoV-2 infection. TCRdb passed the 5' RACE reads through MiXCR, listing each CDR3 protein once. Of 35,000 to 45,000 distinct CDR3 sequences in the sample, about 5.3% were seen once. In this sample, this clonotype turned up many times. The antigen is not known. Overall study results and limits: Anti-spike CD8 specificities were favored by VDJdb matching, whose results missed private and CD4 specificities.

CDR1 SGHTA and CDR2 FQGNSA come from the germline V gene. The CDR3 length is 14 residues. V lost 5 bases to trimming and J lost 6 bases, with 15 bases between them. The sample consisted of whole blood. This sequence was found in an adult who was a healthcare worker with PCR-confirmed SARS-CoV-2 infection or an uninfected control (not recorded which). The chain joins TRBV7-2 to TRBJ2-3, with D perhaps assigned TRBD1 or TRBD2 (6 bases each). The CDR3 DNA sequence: TGTGCCAGCAGCCCGGGGGCCCAGGGCGATACGCAGTATTTT. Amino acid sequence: CASSPGAQGDTQYF.